The clone carrying this T cell receptor (beta chain) was seen only a few times. Its antigen remains unidentified. The study recruited healthy Caucasian donors from Russia who were aged about 6 to 95. This entry is derived from a study of blood T cells in healthy people across ages. PCR was performed a second time for 7 to 11 cycles using a sample-barcoded 5' primer and a J-beta primer mix. TCRdb called the 5' RACE reads again in MiXCR, with one record for every CDR3 protein. The table shows fewer than 1,000,000 distinct CDR3 sequences, with about 46% occurring only once. Study-level points and caveats: Observed TCR beta diversity per million T cells went down as age went up. This fall followed a roughly linear course with age. Long-lived donors carried more naive CD4+ cells and greater diversity than aged donors. Unsorted PBMC input precluded a conclusive naive versus antigen-experienced comparison.

V was clipped by 1 base and J by 8 bases; unmatched bases: 2. CDR3 size: 14 residues. The V gene's germline CDR1 is KGHSH and CDR2 LQKENI. Input material: blood. This sequence originates from a man older than 75 in good health. The rearrangement uses TRBV18 and TRBJ2-1; 10 bases agree with TRBD2. This chain's CDR3 is CASSPQSGRDEQFF. CDR3 nucleotides: TGTGCCAGCTCACCACAAAGCGGGAGGGATGAGCAGTTCTTC.